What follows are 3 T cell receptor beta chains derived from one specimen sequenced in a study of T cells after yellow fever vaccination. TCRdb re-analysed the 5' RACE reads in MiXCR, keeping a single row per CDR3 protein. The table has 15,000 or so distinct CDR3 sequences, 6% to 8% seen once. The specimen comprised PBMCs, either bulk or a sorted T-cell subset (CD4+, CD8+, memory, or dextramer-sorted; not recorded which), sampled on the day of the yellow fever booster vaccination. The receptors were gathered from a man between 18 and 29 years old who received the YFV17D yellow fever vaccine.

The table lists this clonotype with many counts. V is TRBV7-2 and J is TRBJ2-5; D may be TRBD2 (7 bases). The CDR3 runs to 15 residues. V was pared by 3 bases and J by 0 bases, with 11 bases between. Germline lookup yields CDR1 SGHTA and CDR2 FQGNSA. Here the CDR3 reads CASSFRGGHQETQYF. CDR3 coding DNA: TGTGCCAGCAGCTTTCGCGGGGGCCACCAAGAGACCCAGTACTTC.

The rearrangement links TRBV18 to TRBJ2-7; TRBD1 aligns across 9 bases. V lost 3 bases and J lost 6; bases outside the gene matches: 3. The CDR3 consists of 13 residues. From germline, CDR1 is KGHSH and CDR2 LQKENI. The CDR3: CASSPDRGSEQYV. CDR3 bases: TGTGCCAGCTCACCTGACAGGGGGAGCGAGCAGTACGTC.

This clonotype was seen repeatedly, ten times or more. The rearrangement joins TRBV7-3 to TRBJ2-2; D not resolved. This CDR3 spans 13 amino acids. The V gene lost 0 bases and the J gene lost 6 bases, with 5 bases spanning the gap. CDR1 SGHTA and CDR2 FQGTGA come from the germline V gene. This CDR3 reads CASSLTRAGELFF. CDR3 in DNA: TGTGCCAGCAGCTTAACTAGGGCCGGGGAGCTGTTTTTT.